This entry is about one T cell receptor (beta chain). Its cognate antigen is unknown. The data are from a study of human T cells and chemical hapten exposure. General study findings and limits: DPC sensitization did not alter TCRs above 1 in 1000 frequency.

CDR3 length: 15 amino acids. Trimming pared 7 bases from V and 2 bases from J, leaving 20 bases between. The germline V gene encodes CDR1 DFQATT and CDR2 SNEGSKA (reference sequence). Time point described: pre-sensitization, week 0. Treatment here: therapeutic diphenylcyclopropenone sensitization with weekly scalp DPC. In the library, unique molecular identifiers were attached to individual cDNA molecules. TCRdb independently ran MiXCR on the RACE reads; one entry per CDR3 protein. The sample lists more than 100,000 distinct CDR3 sequences; 13% were seen once. The genes are TRBV20-1 and TRBJ1-1; D gene ambiguous. The sequences come from whole blood, collected in connection with sensitization to the hapten diphenylcyclopropenone (DPC). This receptor was identified in a woman younger than 35 with alopecia areata. Some clones in this sample may be carry-over from other donors' samples. CDR3 DNA sequence: TGCAGTGTTACACCCCGCAAAGGAGTTAACACTGAAGCTTTCTTT. This gives the protein CSVTPRKGVNTEAFF.